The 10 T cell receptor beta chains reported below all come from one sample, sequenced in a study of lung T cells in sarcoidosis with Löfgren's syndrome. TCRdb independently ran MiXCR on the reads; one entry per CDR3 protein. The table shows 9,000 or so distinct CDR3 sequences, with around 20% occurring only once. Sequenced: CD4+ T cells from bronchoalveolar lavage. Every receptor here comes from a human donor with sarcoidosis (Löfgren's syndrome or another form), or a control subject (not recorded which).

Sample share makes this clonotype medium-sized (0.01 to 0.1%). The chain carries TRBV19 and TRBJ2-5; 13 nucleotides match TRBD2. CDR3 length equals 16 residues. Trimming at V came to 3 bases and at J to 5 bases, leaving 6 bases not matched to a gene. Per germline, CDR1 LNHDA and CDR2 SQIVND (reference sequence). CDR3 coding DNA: TGTGCCAGTAGTATCCTACTAGCGGGGGGGCGTGAGACCCAGTACTTC. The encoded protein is CASSILLAGGRETQYF.

This CDR3 is CASSFTVDSYEQYF. Here the CDR3 DNA reads TGTGCCAGCAGCTTTACCGTGGACTCCTACGAGCAGTACTTC. The V and J genes are TRBV7-2 and TRBJ2-7, with D unresolved. CDR3 length: 14 residues. Germline assignment: CDR1 SGHTA and CDR2 FQGNSA. With 3 bases removed from V and 0 bases from J, the gap between germline ends came to 9 bases.

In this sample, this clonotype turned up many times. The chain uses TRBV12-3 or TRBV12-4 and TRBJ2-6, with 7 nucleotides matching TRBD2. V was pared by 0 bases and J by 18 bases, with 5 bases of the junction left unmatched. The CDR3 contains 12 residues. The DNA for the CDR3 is TGTGCCAGCAGTTTAGCCGGGGGGTTTAGGACTTTC. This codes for CASSLAGGFRTF.

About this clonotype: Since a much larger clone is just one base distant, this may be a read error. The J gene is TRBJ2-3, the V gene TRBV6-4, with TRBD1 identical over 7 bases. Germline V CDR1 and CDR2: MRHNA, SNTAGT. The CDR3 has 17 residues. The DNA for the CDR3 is TGTGCCAGCAGTGACTCTGGGGGAGCCACCGGGACAGATACGCCGTATTTT. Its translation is CASSDSGGATGTDTPYF.

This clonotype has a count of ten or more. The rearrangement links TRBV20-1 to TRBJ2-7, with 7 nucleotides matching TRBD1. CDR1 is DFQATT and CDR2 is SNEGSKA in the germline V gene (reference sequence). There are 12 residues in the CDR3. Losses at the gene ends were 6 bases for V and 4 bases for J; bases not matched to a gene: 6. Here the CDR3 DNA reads TGCAGTGCCCAGGGGGTAAGATACGAGCAGTACTTC. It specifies CSAQGVRYEQYF.

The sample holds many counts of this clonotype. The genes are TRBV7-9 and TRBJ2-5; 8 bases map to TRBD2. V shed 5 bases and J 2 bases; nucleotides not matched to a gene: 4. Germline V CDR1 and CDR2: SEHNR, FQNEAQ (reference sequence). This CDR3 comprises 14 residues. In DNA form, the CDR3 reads TGTGCCAGCAGCGTTAGCGGGATACAAGAGACCCAGTACTTC. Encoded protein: CASSVSGIQETQYF.

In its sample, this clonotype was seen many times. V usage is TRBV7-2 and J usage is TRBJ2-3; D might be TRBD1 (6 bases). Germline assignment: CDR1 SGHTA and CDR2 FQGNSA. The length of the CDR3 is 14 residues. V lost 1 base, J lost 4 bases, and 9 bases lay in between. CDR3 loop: CASSLGQGPDTQYF. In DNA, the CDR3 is TGTGCCAGCAGCTTAGGCCAGGGGCCAGATACGCAGTATTTT.

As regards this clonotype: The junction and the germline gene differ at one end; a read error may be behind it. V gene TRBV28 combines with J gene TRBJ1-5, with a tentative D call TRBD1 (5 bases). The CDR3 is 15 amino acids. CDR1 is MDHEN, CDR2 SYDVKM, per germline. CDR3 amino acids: CASSLLGVDVCPQHF. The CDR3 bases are TGCGCCAGCAGTTTATTAGGGGTAGACGTGTGTCCCCAGCATTTT.

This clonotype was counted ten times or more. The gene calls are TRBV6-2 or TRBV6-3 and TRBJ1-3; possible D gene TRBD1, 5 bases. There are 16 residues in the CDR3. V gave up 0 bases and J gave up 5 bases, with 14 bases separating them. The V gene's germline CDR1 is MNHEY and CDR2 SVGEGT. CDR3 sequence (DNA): TGTGCCAGCAGTTACTCGTCTTTCGACAGCAGAAACACCATATATTTT. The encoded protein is CASSYSSFDSRNTIYF.

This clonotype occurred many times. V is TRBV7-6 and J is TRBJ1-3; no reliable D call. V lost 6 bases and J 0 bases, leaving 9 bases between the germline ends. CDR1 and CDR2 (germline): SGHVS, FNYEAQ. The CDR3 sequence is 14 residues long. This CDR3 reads CASSHPGSGNTIYF. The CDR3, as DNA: TGTGCCAGCAGTCATCCGGGCTCTGGAAACACCATATATTTT.